These 19 T cell receptor beta chains were all obtained from the same sample, sequenced in a study of T cells in localized non-small cell lung cancer. Some clones are missing from TCRdb's copy, which holds only in-frame ones; the method was immunoSEQ multiplex PCR. The table includes roughly 3,200 clones, about 25% detected once. The source material was normal lung tissue next to the tumor, sampled before any cancer treatment. The receptors originated from a man aged 40 to 70 with stage III squamous cell lung carcinoma.

To note about this clone: One junction end does not reproduce the germline sequence, and a read error may be involved. V usage is TRBV6-8 and J usage is TRBJ1-1; the D gene is possibly TRBD1 (5 bases). CDR3 length equals 13 residues. Germline V gene lookup returns CDR1 MNHGY and CDR2 SAAAGT. This chain's CDR3 is CAISNRTNTEAFF. The CDR3 bases are TGTGCCATCAGTAACAGGACGAACACTGAAGCTTTCTTT.

V is TRBV15 and J is TRBJ1-5; 7 bases map to TRBD1. There are 16 residues in the CDR3. The germline V gene has CDR1 LNHNV and CDR2 YYDKDF (reference sequence). J was trimmed by 1 base and V by 0 bases; bases with no gene match: 3. The CDR3 reads CATSRDRGISNQPQHF. In DNA, the CDR3 is TGTGCCACCAGCAGAGACAGGGGGATAAGCAATCAGCCCCAGCATTTT.

This clone was seen a handful of times. This rearrangement joins TRBV9 to TRBJ1-4; no firm D call. Trimming shortened V by 3 bases and J by 0 bases, and 9 bases separated the two germline ends. Germline CDR1 and CDR2: SGDLS and YYNGEE. The CDR3 runs 15 residues. In DNA form, the CDR3 reads TGTGCCAGCAGCGGGTATGATACAACTAATGAAAAACTGTTTTTT. This gives the protein CASSGYDTTNEKLFF. The whole variable domain, remainder taken from reference TRBV9 and TRBJ1-4, is DSGVTQTPKHLITATGQRVTLRCSPRSGDLSVYWYQQSLDQGLQFLIQYYNGEERAKGNILERFSAQQFPDLHSELNLSSLELGDSALYFCASSGYDTTNEKLFFGSGTQLSVL.

This clone was seen once. V gene TRBV28 combines with J gene TRBJ2-1; 8 nucleotides align to TRBD1. This CDR3 spans 16 amino acids. The trim removed 8 bases at V and 0 bases at J, leaving 9 bases unmatched. The germline V gene has CDR1 MDHEN and CDR2 SYDVKM. Here the CDR3 DNA reads TGTGCCAGCCGGACAGGGTCGGGCCGCTCCTACAATGAGCAGTTCTTC. It translates to CASRTGSGRSYNEQFF.

The genes are TRBV29-1 and TRBJ2-5, with D perhaps TRBD2 (5 bases). The CDR3 has 12 amino acids. Germline V gives CDR1 SQVTM, CDR2 ANQGSEA. V dropped 7 bases and J dropped 5 bases, with 14 bases sitting between them. This CDR3 reads CSARGQMETQYF. The CDR3 DNA sequence: TGCAGCGCTCGAGGGCAGATGGAGACCCAGTACTTC.

V and J are TRBV6-8 and TRBJ2-7; D gene uncertain. Germline CDR1 and CDR2: MNHGY and SAAAGT. Trimming shortened V by 7 bases and J by 1 base, and 8 bases separated the two germline ends. There are 12 residues in the CDR3. CDR3 loop: CASNNPSYEQYV. As DNA, the CDR3 is TGTGCCAGCAATAACCCGTCCTACGAGCAGTACGTC.

There are a few counts of this clone. V usage is TRBV30 and J usage is TRBJ1-1; D remains ambiguous. The CDR3 consists of 12 residues. Germline assignment: CDR1 GTSNPN and CDR2 SVGIG (reference sequence). V was shortened by 4 bases and J by 1 base, with 7 bases between the two germline ends. The CDR3, as DNA: TGTGCCTGGACGTGGGGGAACACTGAAGCTTTCTTT. Residues: CAWTWGNTEAFF.

This clone has only a few counts. This chain joins TRBV29-1 and TRBJ1-1; no reliable D call. The CDR3 has 13 residues. The ends were cut back, 7 bases at V and 3 bases at J, with 15 bases in the middle. Germline V CDR1 and CDR2: SQVTM, ANQGSEA. CDR3 sequence reads: CSAARSPDTEAFF. DNA of the CDR3: TGCAGCGCCGCCAGGTCCCCAGACACTGAAGCTTTCTTT.

This clone was seen only a few times. The chain employs TRBV6-8 and TRBJ2-7; D tentatively fits TRBD1 or TRBD2 (5 bases each). The CDR3 covers 14 residues. Per the germline V gene, CDR1 is MNHGY and CDR2 is SAAAGT. V was clipped by 3 bases and J by 1 base, with 10 bases between them. This CDR3 is CASSYGDGSYEQYF. The DNA of the CDR3 is TGTGCCAGCAGTTATGGGGACGGATCCTACGAGCAGTACTTC.

The gene calls are TRBV5-1 and TRBJ1-1; TRBD1 might be the D (6 bases). Germline V gene lookup returns CDR1 SGHRS and CDR2 YFSETQ. V lost 1 base, J lost 10 bases, and 17 bases lay in between. The CDR3 runs 14 residues. The CDR3 region is CASSLLGGFSGAFF. The CDR3 DNA reads as TGCGCCAGCAGCTTGTTGGGGGGCTTTAGTGGAGCTTTCTTT.

V and J are TRBV19 and TRBJ2-4; D might be TRBD1 (6 bases). Per germline, CDR1 LNHDA and CDR2 SQIVND (reference sequence). CDR3 length: 14 residues. Deletions cut 5 bases from V and 3 bases from J, with 11 bases between. The CDR3 DNA reads TGTGCCAGTAGTCAACCAGGGGACAAAAACATTCAGTACTTC. Its protein is CASSQPGDKNIQYF.

This clone has only a few counts. Within the sample, other DNA sequences also encode this same CDR3. The chain couples TRBV28 to TRBJ1-5; D uncertain. The V gene's germline CDR1 is MDHEN and CDR2 SYDVKM. The CDR3 has 15 residues. Trimming took off 1 base at V and 2 bases at J, with 9 bases between the two ends. The CDR3 DNA reads TGTGCCAGCAGTTTATCTCTGAGCGGCAATCAGCCCCAGCATTTT. Protein product: CASSLSLSGNQPQHF.

Sample share makes this clone large. CDR3 protein: CASSPGQGSSPLHF. In DNA, the CDR3 is TGTGCCAGCTCACCGGGACAGGGATCTTCACCCCTCCACTTT. J is TRBJ1-6 and V is TRBV18; 9 nucleotides align to TRBD1. This CDR3 spans 14 amino acids. The germline V gene encodes CDR1 KGHSH and CDR2 LQKENI. J was trimmed by 9 bases and V by 3 bases; bases with no gene match: 3. Based on the CDR3 plus reference TRBV18 and TRBJ1-6, the full variable domain is NAGVMQNPRHLVRRRGQEARLRCSPMKGHSHVYWYRQLPEEGLKFMVYLQKENIIDESGMPKERFSAEFPKEGPSILRIQQVVRGDSAAYFCASSPGQGSSPLHFGNGTRLTVT.

The chain links TRBV5-1 to TRBJ2-2, with a tentative D call TRBD2 (5 bases). Germline values: CDR1 SGHRS, CDR2 YFSETQ. This CDR3 spans 15 amino acids. V was pared by 4 bases and J by 6 bases, with 16 bases between. Here the CDR3 reads CASSTSQSLPGELFF. CDR3 bases: TGCGCCAGCAGCACTAGTCAGTCCCTGCCCGGGGAGCTGTTTTTT.

The V call is TRBV19, the J call TRBJ2-3; D could derive from TRBD1 or TRBD2 (5 bases each). The CDR3 length is 19 residues. Germline CDR1 and CDR2: LNHDA and SQIVND (reference sequence). The V and J ends lost 5 bases and 3 bases respectively, with 27 bases between them. CDR3 loop: CASSLAGTERSNGTDTQYF. The CDR3 region has the DNA TGTGCCAGTAGTCTGGCCGGGACGGAGAGATCCAATGGGACAGATACGCAGTATTTT. Full variable domain (outside the CDR3, taken from reference TRBV19 and TRBJ2-3): DGGITQSPKYLFRKEGQNVTLSCEQNLNHDAMYWYRQDPGQGLRLIYYSQIVNDFQKGDIAEGYSVSREKKESFPLTVTSAQKNPTAFYLCASSLAGTERSNGTDTQYFGPGTRLTVL.

The chain links TRBV7-5 to TRBJ2-3; the table's D call, TRBD2, has no DNA check behind it. TRBV7-5 is a listed pseudogene. The CDR3 contains 15 residues. The CDR3 DNA sequence: TGTGCCAGCAGACCCGGGGGGTCAGTTTCAGATACGCAGTATTTT. Translating gives CASRPGGSVSDTQYF.

This clone was seen a single time. V is TRBV5-1 and J is TRBJ2-2, with 9 bases lining up with TRBD1. CDR1 SGHRS and CDR2 YFSETQ come from the germline V gene. J was trimmed by 3 bases and V by 4 bases; bases with no gene match: 7. The CDR3 consists of 16 residues. The CDR3 coding sequence is TGCGCCAGCAGCCTAGTACAGGGGGCGGACACCGGGGAGCTGTTTTTT. Protein: CASSLVQGADTGELFF.

This clone was recorded a few times. The chain links TRBV28 to TRBJ1-1; D possibly corresponds to TRBD1 (5 bases). Germline CDR1 reads MDHEN; CDR2 reads SYDVKM. The CDR3 extends over 15 amino acids. With 6 bases removed from V and 0 bases from J, the gap between germline ends came to 14 bases. The CDR3 region is CASRGVGGVNTEAFF. DNA of the CDR3: TGTGCCAGCAGAGGGGTCGGAGGGGTGAACACTGAAGCTTTCTTT.

CDR3 nucleotides: TGCGCCAGCCGACTCGGTCAGGGGGCGCTGGCGACTGAAGCTTTCTTT. This sequence encodes CASRLGQGALATEAFF. V usage is TRBV10-2 and J usage is TRBJ1-1, with 8 nucleotides matching TRBD1. Losses at the gene ends were 8 bases for V and 5 bases for J; bases not matched to a gene: 16. CDR3 length: 16 residues. Germline V lookup: CDR1 WSHSY, CDR2 SAAADI.